One sample yielded the 14 T cell receptor beta chains listed below, sequenced in a study of post-analysis software for immune sequencing data (dated by TCRdb to between 2015 and 2016). General study outcomes and caveats: Patients showed significantly higher frequencies than controls for several TRBV segments, among them TRBV5-6, TRBV5-1 and TRBV20-1.

The library was produced with PCR. Sequenced on an Illumina HiSeq 2500. To reduce PCR and sequencing biases, unique molecular identifiers were built into the TCR beta cDNA libraries. The public reads were run again by TCRdb, first through fastp at Q25 and then through MiXCR, and only productive beta chains were kept. Here each entry gathers all rows of one CDR3 protein and keeps the most common genes and DNA. In all, the sample holds around 770,000 distinct CDR3 sequences, and under 60% of those were seen once. Around 4.7% of the sample goes to the ten largest clones. For these TCRs, the target antigens are not known. Sequenced input: blood. These receptor sequences come from a girl aged 10-17 years with multiple sclerosis.

CDR3 DNA sequence: TGCAGCGACTCACTAGTTGGAGAGACCCAGTACTTC. It yields the protein CSDSLVGETQYF. The rearrangement joins TRBV29-1 to TRBJ2-5; a possible D gene is TRBD2 (5 bases). The germline V and J ends were trimmed by 7 bases and 4 bases, with 13 bases remaining between them. The V gene's germline CDR1 is SQVTM and CDR2 ANQGSEA. The CDR3 is 12 amino acids.

V gene TRBV12-3 or TRBV12-4 combines with J gene TRBJ2-1; D call uncertain. The V end was cut by 7 bases, the J end by 1 base, with 20 bases between. The CDR3 is made up of 17 amino acids. CDR3 loop: CASTIIRLPSSYNEQFF. The DNA of the CDR3 is TGTGCCAGCACCATCATCCGGCTACCCAGTTCCTACAATGAGCAGTTCTTC.

A few counts support this clonotype. One end of the junction is discordant with germline, which a read error may explain. This chain joins TRBV7-2 and TRBJ1-6; no reliable D call. CDR3 size: 13 residues. The germline V gene encodes CDR1 SGHTA and CDR2 FQGNSA. CDR3 sequence reads: CASSSWHNSPLHF. DNA of the CDR3: TGTGCCAGTAGCTCGTGGCATAATTCACCCCTCCACTTT.

DNA for the CDR3: TGTGCCAGCAGTCCTGGGACGTTTGGGCTGAACGAGCAGTACTTC. Amino acids: CASSPGTFGLNEQYF. The chain couples TRBV2 to TRBJ2-7; possibly TRBD1 or TRBD2 for D (5 bases each). The CDR3 is 15 amino acids. Per the germline V gene, CDR1 is SNHLY and CDR2 is FYNNEI. With 5 bases removed from V and 5 bases from J, the gap between germline ends came to 19 bases.

This clonotype has more than one count but fewer than ten. The chain recombines TRBV12-3 or TRBV12-4 with TRBJ1-6; D is possibly TRBD1 (5 bases). The V end lost 7 bases, the J end lost 6 bases, and 19 bases lay between the germline ends. This CDR3 is 16 amino acids long. CDR3 protein: CASTPGPGRFNSPLHF. CDR3 coding DNA: TGTGCCAGCACCCCTGGACCGGGACGGTTTAATTCACCCCTCCACTTT.

The V gene is TRBV2, the J gene TRBJ1-1; D uncertain. CDR1 and CDR2 (germline): SNHLY, FYNNEI. The CDR3 extends over 11 amino acids. V dropped 6 bases and J dropped 11 bases, with 13 bases sitting between them. The CDR3 region has the DNA TGTGCCAGCAGGAACACCGAGAGGGCTTTCTTT. This translates into CASRNTERAFF. The entire variable domain, with the rest obtained from reference TRBV2 and TRBJ1-1, is as follows: EPEVTQTPSHQVTQMGQEVILRCVPISNHLYFYWYRQILGQKVEFLVSFYNNEISEKSEIFDDQFSVERPDGSNFTLKIRSTKLEDSAMYFCASRNTERAFFGQGTRLTVV.

The chain employs TRBV6-6 and TRBJ2-5; no reliable D call. With 2 bases removed from V and 0 bases from J, the gap between germline ends came to 10 bases. Germline CDR1 and CDR2: MNHNY and SVGAGI (reference sequence). CDR3 length equals 15 residues. This CDR3 reads CASSYTARDQETQYF. The CDR3 DNA reads TGTGCCAGCAGTTACACCGCCCGGGACCAAGAGACCCAGTACTTC.

V is TRBV20-1 and J is TRBJ2-3; D perhaps matches TRBD1 (6 bases). The V and J ends lost 5 bases and 3 bases respectively, with 15 bases between them. This CDR3 is 14 amino acids long. Germline CDR1 reads DFQATT; CDR2 reads SNEGSKA (reference sequence). The CDR3 loop is CSAVGQRATDTQYF. CDR3 bases: TGCAGTGCTGTCGGACAGAGGGCGACAGATACGCAGTATTTT.

This clonotype has more than one count but fewer than ten. The chain joins TRBV7-2 to TRBJ2-7; TRBD2 agrees at 13 bases. V lost 3 bases to trimming and J lost 4 bases; unmatched junction nucleotides: 0. The CDR3 has 14 amino acids. Germline values: CDR1 SGHTA, CDR2 FQGNSA. The CDR3 bases are TGTGCCAGCAGCTTGACTAGCGGGAGGTACGAGCAGTACTTC. Amino acid sequence: CASSLTSGRYEQYF.

The chain is built from TRBV29-1 and TRBJ2-1; no clear D gene. The germline CDR1 and CDR2 sequences are SQVTM and ANQGSEA. Trimming removed 2 bases from V and 8 bases from J, with 10 bases in between. The CDR3 is made up of 12 amino acids. Here the CDR3 reads CSVEIQVDEQFF. The CDR3 coding sequence is TGCAGCGTTGAAATCCAGGTCGATGAGCAGTTCTTC.

The chain recombines TRBV28 with TRBJ2-7, with 11 bases that match TRBD2. CDR3 length equals 13 residues. Germline CDR1 MDHEN, CDR2 SYDVKM. V gave up 6 bases and J gave up 4 bases; unmatched junction bases: 2. DNA of the CDR3: TGTGCCAGCAGATGGACTAGCGGGTACGAGCAGTACTTC. This encodes CASRWTSGYEQYF.

CDR3 amino acids: CAISSSKTDTGELFF. CDR3 nucleotides: TGTGCCATCAGTTCGTCCAAGACTGACACCGGGGAGCTGTTTTTT. The chain carries TRBV10-3 and TRBJ2-2; unclear D gene. The germline gives CDR1 ENHRY, CDR2 SYGVKD. The CDR3 covers 15 residues. The ends were cut back, 5 bases at V and 3 bases at J, with 13 bases in the middle.

V and J are TRBV12-3 or TRBV12-4 and TRBJ2-1; D gene ambiguous. This CDR3 has 15 amino acids. V gave up 3 bases and J gave up 5 bases, with 14 bases separating them. CDR3 loop: CASSFPAGWNNEQFF. DNA for the CDR3: TGTGCCAGCAGTTTTCCGGCAGGATGGAACAATGAGCAGTTCTTC.

This clonotype appeared many times. The V and J genes are TRBV29-1 and TRBJ2-7; possibly TRBD2 for D (6 bases). There are 12 residues in the CDR3. Trimming took off 5 bases at V and 2 bases at J, with 10 bases between the two ends. Germline V CDR1 and CDR2: SQVTM, ANQGSEA. CDR3 in amino acids: CSVRLGTYEQYF. In DNA, the CDR3 is TGCAGCGTTCGACTAGGGACCTACGAGCAGTACTTC.